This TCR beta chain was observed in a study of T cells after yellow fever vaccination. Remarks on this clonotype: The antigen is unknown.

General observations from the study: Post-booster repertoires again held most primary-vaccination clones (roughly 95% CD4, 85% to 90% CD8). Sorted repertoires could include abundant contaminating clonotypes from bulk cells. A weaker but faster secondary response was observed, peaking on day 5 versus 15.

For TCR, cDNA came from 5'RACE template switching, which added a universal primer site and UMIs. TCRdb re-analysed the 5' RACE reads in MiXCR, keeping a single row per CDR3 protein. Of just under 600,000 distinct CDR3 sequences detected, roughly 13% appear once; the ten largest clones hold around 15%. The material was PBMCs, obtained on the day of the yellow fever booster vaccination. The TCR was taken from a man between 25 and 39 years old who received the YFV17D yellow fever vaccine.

DNA of the CDR3: TGCGCCAGCAGCGCCGGACGTCTCGGGTTAGACACTGAAGCTTTCTTT. Amino acid sequence: CASSAGRLGLDTEAFF. The chain uses TRBV5-1 and TRBJ1-1, with unresolved D. V was pared by 4 bases and J by 3 bases, with 19 bases between. The CDR3 covers 16 residues. Germline lookup yields CDR1 SGHRS and CDR2 YFSETQ.